This is a list of T cell receptor beta chains from one sample in a study of CD8+CD57+ T cells in acquired aplastic anemia. Using its own MiXCR run on the reads, TCRdb lists one record per CDR3 protein. The sample contains about 180,000 distinct CDR3 sequences, almost 50% of which appear only once. Sequenced: sorted CD4+, CD8+, or CD8+CD57+ T cells (not recorded which) from PBMCs. Every receptor here comes from a human donor with aplastic anemia. CDR3s leave out the opening cysteine and the closing phenylalanine or tryptophan. Fields, in order: V gene, J gene, clone size, D gene, CDR3 protein. A D gene is named only where the DNA matches it firmly. Clone size is shown for a subset of rows, as once, few, many or a class of expanded clone.

>TRBV15|TRBJ2-7|NA|NA
ATSREYTYEQY
>TRBV30|TRBJ2-1|NA|NA
AWSGRLDNEQF
>TRBV10-2|TRBJ1-4|few|NA
ASSESLTVEKLF
>TRBV2|TRBJ1-4|NA|NA
ASSVGGGNEKLF
>TRBV9|TRBJ2-3|NA|TRBD2
ASSPQGGGYTDTQY
>TRBV20-1|TRBJ2-2|many|NA
SARDPGYPGELF
>TRBV6-1|TRBJ1-6|NA|TRBD1
ASSEIGQGLPNRSPLH
>TRBV29-1|TRBJ1-5|NA|NA
SVASSGGNQPQH
>TRBV6-1|TRBJ2-7|NA|NA
ASTSGTPAEQY
>TRBV12-5|TRBJ2-1|many|NA
ASGLGRLTTNEQF
>TRBV24-1|TRBJ2-3|few|NA
ATSDWGPDTQY
>TRBV15|TRBJ1-5|once|NA
ATSNGGGGSNQPQH
>TRBV11-2|TRBJ2-5|many|TRBD2
ASSLDLVAGGRVETQY
>TRBV15|TRBJ2-7|few|NA
ATSRRVSPYEQY
>TRBV7-3|TRBJ2-7|many|TRBD2
ASSFVSGDEQY
>TRBV27|TRBJ2-7|many|TRBD2
ASSQRGYEQY
>TRBV7-9|TRBJ2-2|NA|NA
ASSLNGELF
>TRBV11-2|TRBJ2-7|once|TRBD2
ASSRAGTSGRTGEQY
>TRBV15|TRBJ2-3|once|NA
ATSREWSDTQY
>TRBV5-1|TRBJ2-7|NA|TRBD2
ASSFGRATNYEQY
>TRBV6-1|TRBJ1-2|many|NA
ASSDLGGYGYT
>TRBV7-9|TRBJ2-5|NA|TRBD1
ASSADRGQGETQY
>TRBV20-1|TRBJ2-5|many|TRBD2
SARVNSGAQETQY
>TRBV19|TRBJ2-2|many|NA
ASRLGVGNTGELF
>TRBV10-3|TRBJ1-3|NA|TRBD1
AISDLQGDSGNTIY
>TRBV2|TRBJ1-2|NA|NA
ASRHRYFAYGYT
>TRBV10-3|TRBJ1-1|NA|NA
AISEGSLAF
>TRBV4-1|TRBJ1-2|many|NA
ASSQEARGSIYGYT
>TRBV24-1|TRBJ2-2|many|TRBD1
ATRGQGAGELF
>TRBV15|TRBJ1-3|NA|TRBD1
ATSRDQGAPPGNTIY
>TRBV14|TRBJ2-3|NA|NA
ASSQDGQGWITDTQY
>TRBV10-2|TRBJ1-3|NA|NA
ASSLQDSGNTIY
>TRBV6-1|TRBJ1-1|many|NA
ASKISGGTEAF
>TRBV6-1|TRBJ1-5|many|TRBD1
ASSGGQGINQPQH
>TRBV24-1|TRBJ2-1|NA|NA
ATSDGGTSYNEQF
>TRBV15|TRBJ1-5|once|NA
ATSRDPRQDTQH
>TRBV29-1|TRBJ2-7|many|NA
SVATVYYEQY
>TRBV7-9|TRBJ2-7|NA|NA
ASSTRLGEQY
>TRBV19|TRBJ2-2|NA|NA
ASSKEGNTGELF
>TRBV10-3|TRBJ2-7|many|NA
AIRTTNSPGWY
>TRBV11-1|TRBJ2-3|NA|TRBD1
ASRIDRGRGDTQY
>TRBV19|TRBJ2-5|NA|TRBD2
ASSQLRGEPQY
>TRBV19|TRBJ1-6|NA|NA
ASSSYSGSLH
>TRBV2|TRBJ1-5|few|NA
ASMSQTVSDQPQH
>TRBV7-7|TRBJ1-6|few|TRBD1
ADPGQGIH
>TRBV9|TRBJ1-2|once|TRBD1
ASSVGSGQGNGYT
>TRBV20-1|TRBJ2-7|few|NA
SARGASYEQY
>TRBV10-3|TRBJ2-7|many|NA
AISESVYLYEQY
>TRBV10-3|TRBJ1-2|medium-sized|TRBD1
AIMGQTYGYT
>TRBV6-5|TRBJ1-6|NA|TRBD1
ASRLQGVSPLH
>TRBV10-3|TRBJ1-2|NA|TRBD1
ASSYRDRVGYT
>TRBV20-1|TRBJ2-1|NA|NA
SASISAYNEQF
>TRBV20-1|TRBJ2-7|NA|NA
SVSRQGGLEQY
>TRBV5-4|TRBJ2-1|NA|NA
ASSQPGAEQF
>TRBV10-3|TRBJ1-1|NA|NA
AIRGGFGVPGEAF